This is a list of T cell receptor beta chains from one sample in a study of blood T cell repertoires in COVID-19. Produced via immunoSEQ multiplex PCR; TCRdb's table is partial and in-frame only. The profile shows roughly 88,000 clones, about 70% of them singletons. Sequenced material: peripheral blood. The origin of the receptors is a woman aged 55 to 70 in a cohort sampled during active or convalescent COVID-19. The CDR3 runs from the conserved cysteine through the conserved F or W. Each record gives: V gene, J gene, clone size, D gene, CDR3 protein, CDR3 DNA. D genes are given only for firm matches. Some rows mark clone size as missing; the rest say once, few, many or name a class of expanded clone.

TRBV19,TRBJ2-2,-,TRBD1,CASSIGQGTGELFF,TGTGCCAGTAGTATCGGACAGGGGACCGGGGAGCTGTTTTTT
TRBV4-1,TRBJ2-7,-,-,CASSQVVDPSSYEQYF,TGCGCCAGCAGCCAAGTCGTGGATCCTAGCTCCTACGAGCAGTACTTC
TRBV7-2,TRBJ2-3,few,TRBD2,CASSDLAGGYTDTQYF,TGTGCCAGCAGCGATCTGGCGGGGGGCTACACAGATACGCAGTATTTT
TRBV14,TRBJ2-3,-,-,CASSQDILVGDTQYF,TGTGCCAGCAGCCAAGATATTCTAGTGGGAGATACGCAGTATTTT
TRBV7-9,TRBJ1-5,few,TRBD1,CASSYSTGANQPQHF,TGTGCCAGCAGCTACAGCACAGGGGCCAATCAGCCCCAGCATTTT
TRBV12-5,TRBJ2-7,-,TRBD1,CASGPGQGSYEQYF,TGTGCTAGTGGTCCGGGACAGGGGTCTTACGAGCAGTACTTC
TRBV4-1,TRBJ2-7,-,TRBD2,CASSQDGGLAGDYEQYF,TGCGCCAGCAGCCAAGATGGGGGACTAGCGGGGGACTACGAGCAGTACTTC
TRBV5-4,TRBJ2-5,-,-,CASSFYRVTQETQYF,TGTGCCAGCAGCTTCTACAGGGTGACACAAGAGACCCAGTACTTC
TRBV19,TRBJ1-1,once,TRBD1,CASRAGTGLYLGTEAFF,TGTGCCAGTAGAGCAGGGACAGGGTTATATTTGGGCACTGAAGCTTTCTTT
TRBV27,TRBJ1-5,-,-,CASSFRRAQSPQHF,TGTGCCAGCAGTTTCAGGAGGGCGCAATCGCCCCAGCATTTT
TRBV29-1,TRBJ1-2,-,TRBD1,CSVGDRGLSGYGYTF,TGCAGCGTTGGGGACAGGGGGCTATCTGGATATGGCTACACCTTC
TRBV30,TRBJ2-7,-,-,CAWSIRSLGQYF,TGTGCCTGGAGTATTAGGAGTTTAGGGCAGTACTTC
TRBV28,TRBJ2-7,-,-,CASSFLGLPPHEQYF,TGTGCCAGCAGTTTCCTTGGCCTTCCACCCCACGAGCAGTACTTC
TRBV7-2,TRBJ2-1,once,-,CASTRKAGAPVYNEQFF,TGTGCCAGCACCCGAAAGGCGGGGGCCCCAGTATACAATGAGCAGTTCTTC
TRBV12-3/TRBV12-4,TRBJ1-1,-,-,CASSPGWNTEAFF,TGTGCCAGCAGTCCCGGGTGGAACACTGAAGCTTTCTTT
TRBV11-2,TRBJ2-5,-,-,CASSPAPEPQETQYF,TGTGCCAGCAGTCCTGCGCCCGAGCCACAAGAGACCCAGTACTTC
TRBV7-2,TRBJ2-3,-,TRBD2,CASSLLAGGRTDTQYF,TGTGCCAGCAGCTTGTTGGCGGGGGGGCGTACAGATACGCAGTATTTT
TRBV7-9,TRBJ2-3,-,TRBD2,CASSLARLAVDTQYF,TGTGCCAGCAGCTTAGCCAGACTAGCTGTGGATACGCAGTATTTT
TRBV20-1,TRBJ2-7,-,-,CSARFFYEQYF,TGCAGTGCTAGATTCTTCTACGAGCAGTACTTC
TRBV2,TRBJ1-6,few,-,CASSQKRGGMHNSPLHF,TGTGCCAGCAGCCAAAAAAGGGGGGGCATGCATAATTCACCCCTCCACTTT
TRBV7-2,TRBJ2-5,many,TRBD2,CASSLGVSGGAGYETQYF,TGTGCCAGCAGCTTAGGCGTTAGCGGGGGGGCCGGGTACGAGACCCAGTACTTC
TRBV13,TRBJ2-2,-,TRBD1,CASSSLTGTGHGELFF,TGTGCCAGCAGCTCCTTAACCGGGACAGGGCACGGGGAGCTGTTTTTT
TRBV5-1,TRBJ1-2,-,TRBD1,CASSPGGTGGANYGYTF,TGCGCCAGCAGCCCAGGGGGGACAGGGGGCGCGAACTATGGCTACACCTTC
TRBV28,TRBJ2-5,-,-,CASSRPGVETQYF,TGTGCCAGCAGTCGACCGGGGGTAGAGACCCAGTACTTC
TRBV6-5,TRBJ1-2,-,-,CASSRANGREVGF,TGTGCCAGCAGTCGCGCGAATGGGAGGGAGGTAGGATTC
TRBV2,TRBJ1-1,-,TRBD1,CASRVRSGGEAFF,TGTGCCAGCAGGGTGCGTTCAGGGGGGGAAGCTTTCTTT
TRBV6-5,TRBJ2-2,-,-,CASRQTRGELFF,TGTGCCAGCAGGCAAACAAGAGGGGAGCTGTTTTTT
TRBV6-6,TRBJ2-5,few,-,CASSYFGETQYF,TGTGCCAGCAGTTACTTCGGAGAGACCCAGTACTTC
TRBV11-2,TRBJ2-1,-,-,CASSLGRSTYNEQFF,TGTGCCAGCAGCTTAGGGCGGTCGACCTACAATGAGCAGTTCTTC
TRBV19,TRBJ1-2,-,TRBD1,CASSLRNRGLRYTF,TGTGCCAGTAGTTTACGGAACAGGGGTCTTCGCTACACCTTC
TRBV19,TRBJ2-1,-,-,CASSRQSTYNEQFF,TGTGCCAGTTCTAGACAGAGTACCTACAATGAGCAGTTCTTC
TRBV7-9,TRBJ1-1,few,-,CASSLGSGSEAFF,TGTGCCAGCAGCTTAGGATCCGGGAGTGAAGCTTTCTTT
TRBV2,TRBJ2-7,-,TRBD1,CASSTGQGIYEQYF,TGTGCCAGCAGTACGGGACAGGGGATTTACGAGCAGTACTTC
TRBV19,TRBJ1-1,once,TRBD1,CASSIKGATEAFF,TGTGCCAGTAGTATAAAGGGGGCAACTGAAGCTTTCTTT
TRBV5-1,TRBJ2-7,-,TRBD1,CASTPQTGGEQYF,TGCGCCAGCACCCCGCAGACAGGGGGTGAGCAGTACTTC
TRBV5-1,TRBJ2-7,few,TRBD1,CASSTGTGRSYEQYF,TGCGCCAGCAGCACCGGGACAGGGCGCTCCTACGAGCAGTACTTC
TRBV18,TRBJ2-7,-,-,CASSPGQSYEQYF,TGTGCCAGCTCACCCGGACAGTCTTACGAGCAGTACTTC
TRBV4-2,TRBJ2-3,-,-,CASSQGQGSTDTQYF,TGTGCCAGCAGCCAAGGGCAGGGAAGCACAGATACGCAGTATTTT
TRBV19,TRBJ1-1,-,-,CASRGLTKNTEAFF,TGTGCCAGTAGGGGTCTAACTAAGAACACTGAAGCTTTCTTT
TRBV19,TRBJ1-2,-,-,CASSSGHRSGYTF,TGTGCCAGTAGTAGCGGCCATCGAAGTGGCTACACCTTC
TRBV10-3,TRBJ1-6,-,TRBD1,CAIRDRANSPLHF,TGTGCCATCCGGGACAGGGCAAATTCACCCCTCCACTTT
TRBV4-1,TRBJ2-5,-,TRBD1,CASSHSGQGGETQYF,TGCGCCAGCAGCCACTCGGGACAGGGGGGAGAGACCCAGTACTTC
TRBV4-1,TRBJ1-5,few,TRBD1,CASSLTTGQQPQHF,TGCGCCAGCAGCCTTACGACAGGGCAACAGCCCCAGCATTTT
TRBV19,TRBJ1-6,-,-,CASSIAGGNSPLHF,TGTGCCAGTAGTATAGCAGGAGGAAATTCACCCCTCCACTTT
TRBV4-1,TRBJ2-1,-,-,CASSQEPSLGLQYNEQFF,TGCGCCAGCAGCCAAGAACCTTCTCTGGGGCTACAATACAATGAGCAGTTCTTC
TRBV7-3,TRBJ2-3,-,TRBD2,CASAWTSGDTDTQYF,TGTGCCAGCGCCTGGACTAGCGGGGACACAGATACGCAGTATTTT
TRBV13,TRBJ2-1,-,-,CASSLKPTDEQFF,TGTGCCAGCAGCTTAAAACCCACGGATGAGCAGTTCTTC
TRBV3-1/TRBV3-2,TRBJ1-1,-,-,CASSQSAREHEAFF,TGTGCCAGCAGCCAATCTGCTAGAGAACATGAAGCTTTCTTT
TRBV7-2,TRBJ2-3,-,-,CASSFQGWVTDTQYF,TGTGCCAGCAGCTTTCAGGGTTGGGTCACAGATACGCAGTATTTT
TRBV29-1,TRBJ2-5,-,TRBD1,CSVAAGGSRETQYF,TGCAGCGTTGCCGCAGGGGGCTCGCGGGAGACCCAGTACTTC
TRBV18,TRBJ2-1,-,TRBD2,CASSPGLAAEQFF,TGTGCCAGCTCACCGGGGCTAGCGGCTGAGCAGTTCTTC